The entry below gives a single T cell receptor (beta chain) sequence along with its context. Sequencing targeted TCR beta in blood CD8+ and CD4+ T cells. As judged by recently defined diagnostic criteria, patients with Susac syndrome had definite or probable disease. Trimming took 3 bases from V and 0 from J, leaving 6 bases between them. Germline CDR1 reads LGHDT; CDR2 reads YNNKEL (reference sequence). The CDR3 has 15 amino acids. This entry comes from a study of CD8 T cells in Susac syndrome. Turning to the study itself: Each patient with Susac syndrome, at the time of blood draw, was therapy-naive, on corticosteroids, or on intravenous immunoglobulin alone.

Reverse transcription of roughly 0.45 to 1 ug RNA was performed with random hexamers. TCR beta CDR3 was amplified by immunoSEQ covering 54 Vbeta and 13 Jbeta. TCRdb processed the immunoSEQ multiplex PCR reads anew with MiXCR; each CDR3 protein has one entry. Here the sample spans some 150,000 distinct CDR3 sequences, 85% to 95% being singletons. This sequence was found in a human donor with Susac syndrome. The specimen sequenced was CD4+ T cells from PBMCs. The chain recombines TRBV3-1 with TRBJ2-6; D may be TRBD1 or TRBD2 (5 bases each). The CDR3 DNA reads TGTGCCAGCAGCCAGGGGGTCTCTGGGGCCAACGTCCTGACTTTC. Translated: CASSQGVSGANVLTF.